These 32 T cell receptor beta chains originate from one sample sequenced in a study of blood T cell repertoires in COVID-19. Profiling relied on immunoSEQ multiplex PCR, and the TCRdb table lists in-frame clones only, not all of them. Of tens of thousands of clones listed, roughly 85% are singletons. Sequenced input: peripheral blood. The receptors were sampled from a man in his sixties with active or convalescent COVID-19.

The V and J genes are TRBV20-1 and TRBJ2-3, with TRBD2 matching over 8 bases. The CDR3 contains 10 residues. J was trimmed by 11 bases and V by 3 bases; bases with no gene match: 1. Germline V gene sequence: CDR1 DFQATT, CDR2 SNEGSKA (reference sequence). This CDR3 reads CSASGGGQYF. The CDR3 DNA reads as TGCAGTGCTAGCGGGGGGGGGCAGTATTTT.

CDR3 sequence reads: CASSTTGNNSPLHF. The CDR3 DNA is TGTGCCAGTAGTACGACAGGGAATAATTCACCCCTCCACTTT. The chain is built from TRBV19 and TRBJ1-6, with TRBD1 matching over 7 bases. Germline values: CDR1 LNHDA, CDR2 SQIVND (reference sequence). J was trimmed by 5 bases and V by 4 bases; bases with no gene match: 2. The CDR3 runs 14 residues.

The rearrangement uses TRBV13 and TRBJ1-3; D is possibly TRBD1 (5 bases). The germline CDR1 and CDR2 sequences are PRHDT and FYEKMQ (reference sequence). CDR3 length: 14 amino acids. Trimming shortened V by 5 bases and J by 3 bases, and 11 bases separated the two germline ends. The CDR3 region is CASSPGQGGNTIYF. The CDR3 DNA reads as TGTGCCAGCAGCCCAGGGCAGGGTGGAAACACCATATATTTT.

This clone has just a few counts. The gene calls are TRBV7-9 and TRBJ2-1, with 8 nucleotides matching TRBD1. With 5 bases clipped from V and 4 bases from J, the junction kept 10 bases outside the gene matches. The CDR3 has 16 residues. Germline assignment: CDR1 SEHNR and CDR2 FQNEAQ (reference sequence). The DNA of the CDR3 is TGTGCCAGCAGCCTTTGGACAGGGTCGCAATACAATGAGCAGTTCTTC. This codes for CASSLWTGSQYNEQFF. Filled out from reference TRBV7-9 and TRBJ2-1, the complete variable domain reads DTGVSQNPRHKITKRGQNVTFRCDPISEHNRLYWYRQTLGQGPEFLTYFQNEAQLEKSRLLSDRFSAERPKGSFSTLEIQRTEQGDSAMYLCASSLWTGSQYNEQFFGPGTRLTVL.

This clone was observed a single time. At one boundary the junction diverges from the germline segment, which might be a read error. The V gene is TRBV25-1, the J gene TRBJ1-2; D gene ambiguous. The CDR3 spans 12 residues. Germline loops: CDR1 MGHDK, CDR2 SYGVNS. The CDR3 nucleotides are TGTGCCAGCAGCCCCGGGAACTTTGGCTACACCTTC. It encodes CASSPGNFGYTF.

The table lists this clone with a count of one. CDR3 region: CASSPGPMAQGIYEQYF. For the CDR3, the DNA is TGTGCCAGCAGCCCCGGACCTATGGCGCAGGGGATATACGAGCAGTACTTC. V is TRBV5-5 and J is TRBJ2-7; tentatively, D is TRBD1 (6 bases). Germline-derived CDR1 and CDR2 are SGHKS and YYEKEE (reference sequence). The CDR3 covers 17 residues. The ends were cut back, 4 bases at V and 4 bases at J, with 24 bases in the middle.

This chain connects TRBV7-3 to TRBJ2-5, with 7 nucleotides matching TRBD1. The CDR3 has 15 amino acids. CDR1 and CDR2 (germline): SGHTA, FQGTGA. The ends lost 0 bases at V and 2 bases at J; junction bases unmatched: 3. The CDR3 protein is CASSLTTGIQETQYF. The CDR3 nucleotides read TGTGCCAGCAGCTTAACGACAGGGATACAAGAGACCCAGTACTTC.

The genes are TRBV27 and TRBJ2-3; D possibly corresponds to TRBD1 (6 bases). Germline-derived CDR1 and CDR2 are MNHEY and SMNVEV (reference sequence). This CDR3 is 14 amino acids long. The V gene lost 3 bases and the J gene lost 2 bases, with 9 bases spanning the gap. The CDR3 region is CASSLTGYTDTQYF. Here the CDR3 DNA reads TGTGCCAGCAGTTTGACAGGCTACACAGATACGCAGTATTTT.

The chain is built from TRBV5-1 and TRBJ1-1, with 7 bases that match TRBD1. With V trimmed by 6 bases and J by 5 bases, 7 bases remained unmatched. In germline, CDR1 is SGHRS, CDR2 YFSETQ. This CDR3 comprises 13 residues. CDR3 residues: CASKATGKTEAFF. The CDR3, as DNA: TGCGCCAGCAAAGCGACAGGGAAGACTGAAGCTTTCTTT.

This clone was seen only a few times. CDR3 bases: TGTGCCAGCAGCTCCCGGACAGGGGATACTGAAGCTTTCTTT. This gives the protein CASSSRTGDTEAFF. The chain has TRBV5-4 and TRBJ1-1; 9 bases line up with TRBD1. With V trimmed by 3 bases and J by 5 bases, 5 bases remained unmatched. This CDR3 is 14 amino acids long. Germline lookup yields CDR1 SGHNT and CDR2 YYREEE (reference sequence).

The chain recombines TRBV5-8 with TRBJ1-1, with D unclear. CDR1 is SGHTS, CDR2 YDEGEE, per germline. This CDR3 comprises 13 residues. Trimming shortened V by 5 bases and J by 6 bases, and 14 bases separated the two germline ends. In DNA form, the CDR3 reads TGTGCCAGCAGTTCACGCGTTGCCTCTGAAGCTTTCTTT. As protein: CASSSRVASEAFF.

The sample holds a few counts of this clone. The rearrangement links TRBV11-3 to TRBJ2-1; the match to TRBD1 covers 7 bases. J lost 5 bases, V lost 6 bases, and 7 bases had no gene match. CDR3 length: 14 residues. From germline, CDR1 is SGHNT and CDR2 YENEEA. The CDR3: CASSTGAPHNEQFF. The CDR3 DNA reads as TGTGCCAGCAGTACAGGGGCACCCCACAATGAGCAGTTCTTC.

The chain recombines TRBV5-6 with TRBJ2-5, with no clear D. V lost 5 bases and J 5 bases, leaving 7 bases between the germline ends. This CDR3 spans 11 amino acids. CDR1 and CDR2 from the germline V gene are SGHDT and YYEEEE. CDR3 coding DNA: TGTGCCAGCAGGTATCGGGAGACCCAGTACTTC. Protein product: CASRYRETQYF.

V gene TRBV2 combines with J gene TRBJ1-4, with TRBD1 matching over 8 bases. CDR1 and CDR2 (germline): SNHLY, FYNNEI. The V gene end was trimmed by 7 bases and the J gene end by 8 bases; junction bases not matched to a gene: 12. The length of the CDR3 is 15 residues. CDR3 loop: CASTRDRPKGEKLFF. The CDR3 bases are TGTGCCAGCACCCGGGACAGGCCAAAAGGCGAAAAACTGTTTTTT.

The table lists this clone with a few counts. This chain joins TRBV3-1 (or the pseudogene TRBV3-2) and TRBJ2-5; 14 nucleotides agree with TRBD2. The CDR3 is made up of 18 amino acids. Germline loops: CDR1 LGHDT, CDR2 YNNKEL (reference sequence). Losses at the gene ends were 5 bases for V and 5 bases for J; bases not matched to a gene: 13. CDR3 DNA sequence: TGTGCCAGCAGCTCACACAGACTAGCGGGGGGGGCAGGTGAGACCCAGTACTTC. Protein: CASSSHRLAGGAGETQYF.

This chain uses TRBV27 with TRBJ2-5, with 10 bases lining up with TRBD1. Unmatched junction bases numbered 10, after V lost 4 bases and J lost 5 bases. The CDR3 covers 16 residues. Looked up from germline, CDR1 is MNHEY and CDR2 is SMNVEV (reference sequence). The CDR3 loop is CASSSEPGTGVETQYF. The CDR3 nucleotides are TGTGCCAGCAGTTCCGAACCCGGGACAGGGGTTGAGACCCAGTACTTC.

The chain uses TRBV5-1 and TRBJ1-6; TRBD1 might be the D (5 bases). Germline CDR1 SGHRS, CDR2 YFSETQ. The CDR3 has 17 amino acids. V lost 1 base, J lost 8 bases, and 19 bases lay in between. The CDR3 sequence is CASSLWMSVGGYSPLHF. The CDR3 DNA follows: TGCGCCAGCAGCTTGTGGATGTCGGTCGGGGGGTATTCACCCCTCCACTTT.

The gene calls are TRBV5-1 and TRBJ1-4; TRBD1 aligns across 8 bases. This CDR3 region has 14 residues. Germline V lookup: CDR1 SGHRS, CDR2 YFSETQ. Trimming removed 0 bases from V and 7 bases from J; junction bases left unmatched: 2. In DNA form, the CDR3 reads TGCGCCAGCAGCTTGGGACAGGGGTTTGAAAAACTGTTTTTT. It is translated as CASSLGQGFEKLFF.

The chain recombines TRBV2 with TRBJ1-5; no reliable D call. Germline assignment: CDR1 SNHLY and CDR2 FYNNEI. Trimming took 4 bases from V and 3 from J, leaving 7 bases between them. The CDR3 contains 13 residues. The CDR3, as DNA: TGTGCCAGCAGTGTGGAGGTCAATCAGCCCCAGCATTTT. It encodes CASSVEVNQPQHF.

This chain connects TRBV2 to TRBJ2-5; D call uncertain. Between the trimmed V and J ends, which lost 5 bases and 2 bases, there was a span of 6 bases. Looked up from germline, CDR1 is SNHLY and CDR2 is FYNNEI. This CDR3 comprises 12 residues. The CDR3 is CASSFTQETQYF. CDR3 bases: TGTGCCAGCAGTTTTACTCAAGAGACCCAGTACTTC.

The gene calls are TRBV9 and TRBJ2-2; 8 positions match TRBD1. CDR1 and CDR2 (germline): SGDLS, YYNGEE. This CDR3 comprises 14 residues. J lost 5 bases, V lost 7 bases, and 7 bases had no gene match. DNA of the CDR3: TGTGCCAGCGAGGCAGGGGGCTTGACCGGGGAGCTGTTTTTT. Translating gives CASEAGGLTGELFF.

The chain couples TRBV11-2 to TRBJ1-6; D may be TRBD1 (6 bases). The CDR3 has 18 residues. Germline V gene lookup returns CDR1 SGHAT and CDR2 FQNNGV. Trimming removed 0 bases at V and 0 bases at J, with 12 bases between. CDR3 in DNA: TGTGCCAGCAGCTTAGATCGGGGGGGCAGCTCCTATAATTCACCCCTCCACTTT. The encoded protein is CASSLDRGGSSYNSPLHF. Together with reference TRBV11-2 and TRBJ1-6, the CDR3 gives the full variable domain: EAGVAQSPRYKIIEKRQSVAFWCNPISGHATLYWYQQILGQGPKLLIQFQNNGVVDDSQLPKDRFSAERLKGVDSTLKIQPAKLEDSAVYLCASSLDRGGSSYNSPLHFGNGTRLTVT.

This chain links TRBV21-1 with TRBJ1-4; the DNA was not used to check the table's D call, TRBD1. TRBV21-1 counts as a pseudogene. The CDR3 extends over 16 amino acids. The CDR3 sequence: CASSNWGRPGEEKLFF. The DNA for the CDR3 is TGTGCCAGCAGCAATTGGGGTAGGCCAGGGGAGGAAAAACTGTTTTTT.

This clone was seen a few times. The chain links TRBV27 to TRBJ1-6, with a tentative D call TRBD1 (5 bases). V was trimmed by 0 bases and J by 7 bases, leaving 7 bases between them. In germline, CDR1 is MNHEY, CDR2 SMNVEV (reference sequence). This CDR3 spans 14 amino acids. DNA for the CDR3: TGTGCCAGCAGTTTATCTCCAGGGAATTCACCCCTCCACTTT. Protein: CASSLSPGNSPLHF.

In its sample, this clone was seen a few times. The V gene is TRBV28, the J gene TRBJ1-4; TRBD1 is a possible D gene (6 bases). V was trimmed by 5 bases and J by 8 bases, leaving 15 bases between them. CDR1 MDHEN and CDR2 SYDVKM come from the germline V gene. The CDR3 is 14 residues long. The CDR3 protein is CASSTPGVGEKLFF. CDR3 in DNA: TGTGCCAGCAGTACCCCAGGGGTCGGCGAAAAACTGTTTTTT. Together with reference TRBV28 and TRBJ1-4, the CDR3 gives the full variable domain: DVKVTQSSRYLVKRTGEKVFLECVQDMDHENMFWYRQDPGLGLRLIYFSYDVKMKEKGDIPEGYSVSREKKERFSLILESASTNQTSMYLCASSTPGVGEKLFFGSGTQLSVL.

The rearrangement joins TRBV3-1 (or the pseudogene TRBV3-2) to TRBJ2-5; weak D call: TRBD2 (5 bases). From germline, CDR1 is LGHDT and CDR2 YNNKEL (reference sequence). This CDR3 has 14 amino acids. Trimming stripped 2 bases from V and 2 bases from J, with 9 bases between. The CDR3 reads CASSQPSGQETQYF. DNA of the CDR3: TGTGCCAGCAGCCAACCCTCGGGACAAGAGACCCAGTACTTC.

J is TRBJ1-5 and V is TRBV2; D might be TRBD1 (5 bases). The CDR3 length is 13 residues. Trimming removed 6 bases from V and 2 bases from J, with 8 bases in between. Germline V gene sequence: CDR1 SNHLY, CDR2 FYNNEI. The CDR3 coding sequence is TGTGCCAGCAGCACAGGTGGCAATCAGCCCCAGCATTTT. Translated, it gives CASSTGGNQPQHF.

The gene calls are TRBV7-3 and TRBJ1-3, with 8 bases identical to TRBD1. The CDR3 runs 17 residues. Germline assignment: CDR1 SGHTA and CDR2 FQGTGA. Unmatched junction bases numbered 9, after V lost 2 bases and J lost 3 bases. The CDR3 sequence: CASSLHPPGTGGNTIYF. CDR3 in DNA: TGTGCCAGCAGCTTACATCCCCCCGGGACAGGTGGAAACACCATATATTTT.

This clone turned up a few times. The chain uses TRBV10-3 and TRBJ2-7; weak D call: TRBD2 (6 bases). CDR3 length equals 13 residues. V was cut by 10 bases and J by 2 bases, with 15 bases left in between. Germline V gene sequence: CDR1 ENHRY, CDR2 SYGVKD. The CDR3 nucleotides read TGTGCCACTAGGCGGGACGGCACCTACGAGCAGTACTTC. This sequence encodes CATRRDGTYEQYF.

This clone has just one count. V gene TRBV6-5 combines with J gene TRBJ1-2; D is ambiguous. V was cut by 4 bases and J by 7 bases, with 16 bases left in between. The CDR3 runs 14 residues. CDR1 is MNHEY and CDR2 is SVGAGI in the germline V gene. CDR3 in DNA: TGTGCCAGCAGTTCCACCGGGATTTACCCTGGCTACACCTTC. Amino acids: CASSSTGIYPGYTF.

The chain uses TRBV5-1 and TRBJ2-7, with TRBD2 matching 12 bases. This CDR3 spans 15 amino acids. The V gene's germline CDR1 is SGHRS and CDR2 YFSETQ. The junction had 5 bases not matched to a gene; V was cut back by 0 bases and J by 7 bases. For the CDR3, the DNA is TGCGCCAGCAGCTTGGCTCGGACTAGCGGGGAAGAGCAGTACTTC. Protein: CASSLARTSGEEQYF.

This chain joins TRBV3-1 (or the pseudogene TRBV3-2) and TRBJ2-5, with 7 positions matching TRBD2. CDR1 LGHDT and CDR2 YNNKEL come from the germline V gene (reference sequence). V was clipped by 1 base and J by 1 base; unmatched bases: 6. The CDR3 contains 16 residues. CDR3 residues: CASSQGVAGRQETQYF. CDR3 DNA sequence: TGTGCCAGCAGCCAAGGGGTAGCGGGTCGCCAAGAGACCCAGTACTTC.